This TCR beta chain was captured in a study of T cell responses to AZD1222 COVID-19 vaccine. From germline, CDR1 is SNHLY and CDR2 FYNNEI. This CDR3 contains 14 residues. J gave up 7 bases and V 3 bases, and 8 bases lay outside the gene matches. TCRdb's table, derived via immunoSEQ multiplex PCR, lists solely in-frame clones and lacks some. Counted here are 210,000 or so clones, under 95% occurring once; the ten biggest clones make up about 1%. This clone was picked up one time. This clonotype was sampled from an adult in good health. Material: peripheral blood, obtained on day 0 of MenACWY control vaccination. V usage is TRBV2 and J usage is TRBJ1-2, with 7 bases matching TRBD1. The CDR3 loop reads CASSEEDRLRGYTF. CDR3 DNA: TGTGCCAGCAGTGAGGAGGACAGGTTGCGTGGCTACACCTTC.